The rows below give T cell receptor beta chains drawn from one sample of a study of blood T cell repertoires in COVID-19. Using immunoSEQ multiplex PCR, the repertoire was profiled, and TCRdb retains in-frame clones only, with some absent. The sample includes some 350,000 clones, about 87% of them seen just once. Sequenced input: peripheral blood. Receptors were obtained from a human donor in a cohort sampled during active COVID-19. Each CDR3 is given with its conserved first and last residue. Fields, in order: J gene, V gene, clone size, D gene, CDR3 protein, CDR3 DNA. The D gene is left open where the match is weak. Some rows have no size entry. The others give once, few or many, or a class for an expanded clone.

TRBJ2-5 | TRBV5-4 | - | TRBD2 | CASSLELAGGETQYF | TGTGCCAGCAGCTTGGAACTAGCGGGAGGAGAGACCCAGTACTTC
TRBJ2-1 | TRBV18 | - | TRBD1 | CASSLGTGNNEQFF | TGTGCCAGCTCACTTGGGACAGGGAACAATGAGCAGTTCTTC
TRBJ2-3 | TRBV5-4 | - | - | CASRDRLRDTQYF | TGTGCCAGCAGGGATCGACTCCGAGATACGCAGTATTTT
TRBJ2-6 | TRBV2 | - | TRBD1 | CARRVGTGAFRGANVLTF | TGTGCCAGACGAGTGGGGACAGGGGCCTTTCGGGGGGCCAACGTCCTGACTTTC
TRBJ2-6 | TRBV7-3 | - | TRBD1 | CASSLGRDRGSGANVLTF | TGTGCCAGCAGCTTAGGGCGGGACAGGGGGTCTGGGGCCAACGTCCTGACTTTC
TRBJ1-5 | TRBV6-5 | - | - | CATSQGGQPQHF | TGTGCCACGAGCCAGGGAGGTCAGCCCCAGCATTTT
TRBJ2-7 | TRBV23-1 | - | TRBD1 | CASSQSEGQSYEQYF | TGCGCCAGCAGTCAATCCGAGGGACAGTCCTACGAGCAGTACTTC
TRBJ2-2 | TRBV10-3 | - | TRBD1 | CAISPGQGASAGELFF | TGTGCCATCAGTCCGGGACAGGGGGCATCGGCCGGGGAGCTGTTTTTT
TRBJ1-2 | TRBV12-3/TRBV12-4 | - | - | CASAYANYGYTF | TGTGCCAGCGCCTACGCTAACTATGGCTACACCTTC
TRBJ2-2 | TRBV19 | - | - | CASSIRRANTGELFF | TGTGCCAGTAGTATACGCAGGGCGAACACCGGGGAGCTGTTTTTT
TRBJ1-2 | TRBV11-2 | - | - | CASSSRVYGYTF | TGTGCCAGCAGCTCCCGGGTATATGGCTACACCTTC
TRBJ1-6 | TRBV19 | few | - | CASSPRGDMGSPLHF | TGTGCCAGTAGTCCCCGGGGGGACATGGGTTCACCCCTCCACTTT
TRBJ2-1 | TRBV11-3 | - | TRBD1 | CASSRPAGQGGMNEQFF | TGTGCCAGCAGCCGTCCAGCCGGACAGGGCGGAATGAATGAGCAGTTCTTC
TRBJ1-1 | TRBV5-1 | once | - | CASSTDSPPSTEAFF | TGCGCCAGCAGCACGGACAGCCCCCCGAGCACTGAAGCTTTCTTT
TRBJ1-1 | TRBV19 | - | TRBD1 | CASSKHRGENTEAFF | TGTGCCAGTAGTAAACACAGGGGGGAGAACACTGAAGCTTTCTTT
TRBJ2-3 | TRBV15 | - | TRBD1 | CATSRDGQGGTDTQYF | TGTGCCACCAGCAGAGATGGACAGGGGGGCACAGATACGCAGTATTTT
TRBJ1-1 | TRBV19 | - | - | CASSNRTENTEAFF | TGTGCCAGTAGTAACAGAACTGAGAACACTGAAGCTTTCTTT
TRBJ1-1 | TRBV30 | once | - | CAWSRGTEAFF | TGTGCCTGGAGCAGGGGTACTGAAGCTTTCTTT
TRBJ1-4 | TRBV18 | - | TRBD1 | CASSPGTDEKLFF | TGTGCCAGCTCACCAGGGACAGATGAAAAACTGTTTTTT
TRBJ1-3 | TRBV2 | - | - | CASSLYRGDSGNTIYF | TGTGCCAGCAGTCTATATCGCGGAGACTCTGGAAACACCATATATTTT
TRBJ2-1 | TRBV11-1 | - | - | CASSFGGGQIAQFF | TGTGCCAGCAGCTTTGGGGGGGGCCAGATCGCGCAGTTCTTC
TRBJ2-1 | TRBV27 | - | TRBD1 | CASSSVPRDSGNEQFF | TGTGCCAGCAGCTCGGTCCCGAGGGACAGCGGCAATGAGCAGTTCTTC
TRBJ1-1 | TRBV5-3 | - | TRBD1 | CARSLASQGQGAYTEAFF | TGTGCCAGAAGCTTGGCCTCTCAAGGACAGGGGGCGTACACTGAAGCTTTCTTT
TRBJ1-2 | TRBV7-9 | - | TRBD1 | CASSFNTDRGYGYTF | TGTGCCAGCAGCTTCAATACGGACAGGGGCTATGGCTACACCTTC
TRBJ2-7 | TRBV6-1 | - | - | CASSDGLVRSGEQYF | TGTGCCAGCAGTGATGGGTTAGTAAGATCGGGAGAGCAGTACTTC
TRBJ2-7 | TRBV20-1 | once | - | CSASTPTYEQYF | TGCAGTGCTAGTACTCCCACCTACGAGCAGTACTTC
TRBJ1-6 | TRBV11-2 | - | - | CASSSKYTLHF | TGTGCCAGCAGTTCCAAGTACACCCTCCACTTT
TRBJ2-7 | TRBV5-1 | - | TRBD1 | CASSPVLTGTYEQYF | TGCGCCAGCAGCCCGGTGCTGACAGGGACCTACGAGCAGTACTTC
TRBJ2-7 | TRBV19 | - | - | CASSSPTSPIEQYF | TGTGCCAGTAGTTCGCCTACTAGCCCGATCGAGCAGTACTTC
TRBJ2-5 | TRBV27 | - | TRBD1 | CASKVTGIQETQYF | TGTGCCAGCAAAGTGACAGGGATCCAAGAGACCCAGTACTTC